This TCR beta chain was captured in a study of blood T cell repertoires in COVID-19 (TCRdb year 2020). Study-level background: Collaborator samples came from the United States, Italy and Spain and covered acute and convalescent phases of COVID-19. Sample metadata almost always included a de-identified subject ID, COVID-19 status, age in years and sex. Where available, HLA class I and class II types were taken from metadata supplied by the sample provider and were not determined by assay-based typing. Samples came from the ongoing ImmuneRACE study (first 160 participants) plus 1,254 subjects from 6 global collaborators. The prospective study material was composed of cDNA or gDNA derived from T cells, B-cell-depleted T cells, or PBMCs. A freely available public database, intended as a resource for researchers studying the immune response to SARS-CoV-2, is where the repertoires were released. Deeply sampled blood TCRbeta repertoires from subjects exposed to, actively infected with, or recovered from COVID-19 were included in the dataset. Overall results and qualifications from the work: Clinical and demographic metadata were provided uncurated, with the amount varying by source and participant.

The CDR3 sequence holds 14 residues, the cysteine and phenylalanine included. The sequence is cut down to CDR3 DNA, 42 bases in frame from base 1. Germline trimming: 5 bases from V, 2 bases from J; junction bases outside gene matches: 2. CDR1 MNHEY and CDR2 SMNVEV were looked up in the germline V gene (reference sequence). In the prospective study, participants were roughly 18 to 95 years old, resided in about 25 geographic areas of the United States, and were enrolled through a virtual design. To assign participants to cohorts, the prospective study relied on clinical history that participants themselves reported in a screening survey and a study questionnaire. In the prospective study, whole blood, serum and a nasopharyngeal or oropharyngeal swab were collected from each participant by mobile phlebotomists. Prospective study participants could optionally give additional blood draws and questionnaires over an approximately two-month period. Blood samples from the prospective study were shipped frozen or at room temperature prior to DNA extraction.

As to this clone: Its antigen target is currently unknown. Base-call qualities are not available, and no considerably larger clone is one nucleotide away.

TCRbeta CDR3 regions were amplified from genomic DNA using the immunoSEQ Assay, a bias-controlled multiplex PCR. The authors processed their data as follows. Nucleated cell counts per sample were estimated from amplification of reference gene primers within the assay. To quantify the absolute abundance of each unique TCRbeta CDR3 rearrangement, sequence reads were collapsed and filtered. For each sample, productive Simpson clonality was calculated as the square root of Simpson's diversity index over productive rearrangements. What TCRdb holds here is the immuneACCESS table cut down to in-frame rearrangements. Part of the clones is not present; checked against another copy, under half of the missing clones reflect an unresolved V gene, and the others are unexplained. That table furnishes V, J and clone size, whereas the DNA furnished D and trimming. Here the sample has roughly 220,000 clones; over 75% occur a single time. Over 3% of the sample comes from the top ten.

The rearrangement combines TRBV27 with TRBJ1-3; TRBD1 lines up with 8 middle nucleotides. The sequence came from a woman aged 18 to 35 in a cohort exposed to, infected with or recovered from COVID-19 (not recorded which). The specimen was PBMCs or T cells enriched from blood (not recorded which). The CDR3 protein is CASSPQGAGNTIYF. The nucleotides are TGTGCCAGCAGTCCACAGGGGGCTGGAAACACCATATATTTT.